This T cell receptor (beta chain) derives from a study of OX40 agonist ivuxolimab in advanced cancers. As for the study in general: Patients in the trial were receiving intravenous ivuxolimab every 2 weeks, at doses of 0.01 to 10 mg/kg.

Generated by immunoSEQ multiplex PCR, the TCRdb table keeps only in-frame clones and is missing some. There are 29,000 or so clones in the sample; nearly 95% occur only once, and about a tenth lies in the top ten. Patients were ruled out by autoimmune disease history or systemic immunosuppression. This clone appeared once. Trimming cost V 1 base and J 0 bases, with 10 bases left between them. The V gene's germline CDR1 is SGHDN and CDR2 FVKESK. The CDR3 extends over 15 amino acids. The chain couples TRBV14 to TRBJ2-7; D is ambiguous. The specimen was CD4+ or CD8+ T cells sorted from blood, collected in a trial of the OX40 agonist ivuxolimab. The TCR comes from an adult with an advanced solid tumor such as melanoma, head and neck, liver or kidney cancer. The CDR3 DNA sequence: TGTGCCAGCAGCCAAGGTCCAGGTAGCTCCTACGAGCAGTACTTC. It translates to CASSQGPGSSYEQYF.